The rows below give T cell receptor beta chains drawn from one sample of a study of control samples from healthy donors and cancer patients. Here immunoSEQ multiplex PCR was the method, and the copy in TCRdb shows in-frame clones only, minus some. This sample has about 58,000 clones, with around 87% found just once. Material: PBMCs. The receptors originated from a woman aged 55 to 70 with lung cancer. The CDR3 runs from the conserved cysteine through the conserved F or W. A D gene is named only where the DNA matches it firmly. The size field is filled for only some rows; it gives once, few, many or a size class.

CDR3 protein: CATRRTGNPLQQYF
CDR3 DNA: TGTGCCACCCGGCGCACAGGGAATCCCCTGCAGCAGTACTTC
V gene: TRBV28
clone size: -
J gene: TRBJ2-7
D gene: -
CDR3 length: 14

CDR3 protein: CSASSPRVSTDTQYF
CDR3 DNA: TGCAGTGCTAGTTCTCCGCGGGTTAGCACAGATACGCAGTATTTT
V gene: TRBV20-1
clone size: -
J gene: TRBJ2-3
D gene: -
CDR3 length: 15

CDR3 protein: CASSLVWGNYGYTF
CDR3 DNA: TGTGCCAGCAGCTTGGTGTGGGGTAACTATGGCTACACCTTC
V gene: TRBV5-5
clone size: -
J gene: TRBJ1-2
D gene: -
CDR3 length: 14

CDR3 protein: CASSADPFSEQETQYF
CDR3 DNA: TGTGCCAGCAGCGCGGACCCCTTCTCCGAGCAAGAGACCCAGTACTTC
V gene: TRBV9
clone size: -
J gene: TRBJ2-5
D gene: -
CDR3 length: 16

CDR3 protein: CASSVAAGVGEAFF
CDR3 DNA: TGCGCCAGCAGCGTGGCGGCAGGGGTAGGAGAAGCTTTCTTT
V gene: TRBV5-1
clone size: -
J gene: TRBJ1-1
D gene: -
CDR3 length: 14

CDR3 protein: CASRTASGGGMSNQPQHF
CDR3 DNA: TGCGCCAGCAGGACAGCTTCAGGGGGCGGAATGAGCAATCAGCCCCAGCATTTT
V gene: TRBV5-1
clone size: -
J gene: TRBJ1-5
D gene: TRBD1
CDR3 length: 18

CDR3 protein: CASSPGADEQFF
CDR3 DNA: TGCGCCAGCAGCCCAGGGGCAGACGAGCAGTTCTTC
V gene: TRBV5-1
clone size: -
J gene: TRBJ2-1
D gene: -
CDR3 length: 12

CDR3 protein: CASSLVGGFYEQYF
CDR3 DNA: TGCGCCAGCAGCTTGGTAGGGGGCTTCTACGAGCAGTACTTC
V gene: TRBV5-1
clone size: -
J gene: TRBJ2-7
D gene: TRBD1
CDR3 length: 14

CDR3 protein: CASSNTGGNEKLFF
CDR3 DNA: TGCGCCAGCAGCAATACAGGGGGTAATGAAAAACTGTTTTTT
V gene: TRBV4-1
clone size: -
J gene: TRBJ1-4
D gene: TRBD1
CDR3 length: 14

CDR3 protein: CASSVSPTSYNEQFF
CDR3 DNA: TGTGCCAGCAGCGTCAGTCCTACCTCCTACAATGAGCAGTTCTTC
V gene: TRBV9
clone size: -
J gene: TRBJ2-1
D gene: -
CDR3 length: 15

CDR3 protein: CASSFDRGGNYTF
CDR3 DNA: TGTGCCAGCAGCTTTGACAGGGGAGGTAACTACACCTTC
V gene: TRBV7-9
clone size: -
J gene: TRBJ1-2
D gene: TRBD1
CDR3 length: 13

CDR3 protein: CASSEGTRQFF
CDR3 DNA: TGTGCCAGCAGTGAAGGGACACGGCAGTTCTTC
V gene: TRBV6-1
clone size: -
J gene: TRBJ2-1
D gene: -
CDR3 length: 11

CDR3 protein: CAWSEQGADKYF
CDR3 DNA: TGTGCCTGGAGCGAGCAGGGGGCGGATAAGTACTTC
V gene: TRBV30
clone size: -
J gene: TRBJ2-7
D gene: TRBD1
CDR3 length: 12

CDR3 protein: CASSLTVTGNTIYF
CDR3 DNA: TGTGCCAGCAGTTTGACAGTCACTGGAAACACCATATATTTT
V gene: TRBV28
clone size: -
J gene: TRBJ1-3
D gene: -
CDR3 length: 14

CDR3 protein: CASSVKVGDTEAFF
CDR3 DNA: TGTGCCAGCAGCGTAAAGGTAGGGGACACTGAAGCTTTCTTT
V gene: TRBV9
clone size: -
J gene: TRBJ1-1
D gene: -
CDR3 length: 14

CDR3 protein: CASSQSGTSSETQYF
CDR3 DNA: TGTGCCAGCAGCCAATCAGGGACTTCCTCAGAGACCCAGTACTTC
V gene: TRBV4-2
clone size: -
J gene: TRBJ2-5
D gene: -
CDR3 length: 15

CDR3 protein: CASSQSRNPYEQYF
CDR3 DNA: TGTGCCAGCAGCCAATCCAGGAACCCTTACGAGCAGTACTTC
V gene: TRBV3-1/TRBV3-2
clone size: -
J gene: TRBJ2-7
D gene: -
CDR3 length: 14

CDR3 protein: CAWTRGAGASGANVLTF
CDR3 DNA: TGTGCCTGGACCCGGGGAGCGGGAGCCTCTGGGGCCAACGTCCTGACTTTC
V gene: TRBV30
clone size: -
J gene: TRBJ2-6
D gene: TRBD2
CDR3 length: 17

CDR3 protein: CASSYTGTNTGELFF
CDR3 DNA: TGCGCCAGCAGCTATACCGGGACCAACACCGGGGAGCTGTTTTTT
V gene: TRBV5-1
clone size: -
J gene: TRBJ2-2
D gene: -
CDR3 length: 15

CDR3 protein: CASSQGQGDYEQFF
CDR3 DNA: TGTGCCAGCAGCCAGGGACAGGGGGACTATGAGCAGTTCTTC
V gene: TRBV4-2
clone size: -
J gene: TRBJ2-1
D gene: TRBD1
CDR3 length: 14

CDR3 protein: CASSIDQGDRSYYEQYF
CDR3 DNA: TGTGCCAGTAGTATAGATCAAGGGGACAGGAGCTACTACGAGCAGTACTTC
V gene: TRBV19
clone size: -
J gene: TRBJ2-7
D gene: TRBD1
CDR3 length: 17

CDR3 protein: CASSQMLGKLFF
CDR3 DNA: TGCGCCAGCAGCCAGATGCTCGGGAAACTGTTTTTT
V gene: TRBV4-1
clone size: once
J gene: TRBJ1-4
D gene: -
CDR3 length: 12

CDR3 protein: CASSPLGSGEQFF
CDR3 DNA: TGTGCCAGCAGCCCGCTAGGCTCGGGCGAGCAGTTCTTC
V gene: TRBV7-3
clone size: -
J gene: TRBJ2-1
D gene: -
CDR3 length: 13

CDR3 protein: CASRTDRAASTDTQYF
CDR3 DNA: TGTGCCAGCAGGACCGACAGAGCCGCTAGCACAGATACGCAGTATTTT
V gene: TRBV5-4
clone size: -
J gene: TRBJ2-3
D gene: -
CDR3 length: 16

CDR3 protein: CASSLGQSANSPLHF
CDR3 DNA: TGTGCCAGCAGCTTGGGACAGTCAGCGAATTCACCCCTCCACTTT
V gene: TRBV5-4
clone size: -
J gene: TRBJ1-6
D gene: -
CDR3 length: 15

CDR3 protein: CASSLGGGARDQPQHF
CDR3 DNA: TGTGCCAGCAGTTTGGGCGGGGGGGCCCGGGATCAGCCCCAGCATTTT
V gene: TRBV28
clone size: few
J gene: TRBJ1-5
D gene: -
CDR3 length: 16

CDR3 protein: CASSLRPGRRANEKLFF
CDR3 DNA: TGTGCCAGCAGTTTACGACCAGGGAGGCGGGCTAATGAAAAACTGTTTTTT
V gene: TRBV28
clone size: -
J gene: TRBJ1-4
D gene: -
CDR3 length: 17

CDR3 protein: CATSALGREGSDTQYF
CDR3 DNA: TGTGCCACCAGTGCCCTCGGGAGGGAGGGTTCAGATACGCAGTATTTT
V gene: TRBV24-1
clone size: -
J gene: TRBJ2-3
D gene: TRBD2
CDR3 length: 16

CDR3 protein: CASSPGQIIETQYF
CDR3 DNA: TGTGCCAGCTCACCAGGACAGATCATAGAGACCCAGTACTTC
V gene: TRBV18
clone size: -
J gene: TRBJ2-5
D gene: -
CDR3 length: 14

CDR3 protein: CASSEEGNTEAFF
CDR3 DNA: TGTGCCAGCAGCGAAGAGGGGAACACTGAAGCTTTCTTT
V gene: TRBV3-1/TRBV3-2
clone size: -
J gene: TRBJ1-1
D gene: -
CDR3 length: 13

CDR3 protein: CASRGRSTQYF
CDR3 DNA: TGTGCCAGTCGGGGCCGGAGTACGCAGTATTTT
V gene: TRBV6-5
clone size: -
J gene: TRBJ2-3
D gene: -
CDR3 length: 11

CDR3 protein: CASSLAGTASYEQYF
CDR3 DNA: TGTGCCAGCAGCTTGGCCGGGACAGCCTCCTACGAGCAGTACTTC
V gene: TRBV5-5
clone size: -
J gene: TRBJ2-7
D gene: TRBD1
CDR3 length: 15

CDR3 protein: CASSLGVGSNQPQHF
CDR3 DNA: TGTGCCAGCAGCTTAGGAGTCGGGTCCAATCAGCCCCAGCATTTT
V gene: TRBV7-2
clone size: once
J gene: TRBJ1-5
D gene: -
CDR3 length: 15

CDR3 protein: CASSGLAGINQETQYF
CDR3 DNA: TGTGCCAGCTCGGGACTAGCGGGAATTAACCAAGAGACCCAGTACTTC
V gene: TRBV7-8
clone size: -
J gene: TRBJ2-5
D gene: TRBD2
CDR3 length: 16

CDR3 protein: CASQNRLSNQPQHF
CDR3 DNA: TGCGCCAGCCAGAACAGACTTAGCAATCAGCCCCAGCATTTT
V gene: TRBV10-2
clone size: -
J gene: TRBJ1-5
D gene: -
CDR3 length: 14

CDR3 protein: CASNQGQGTFEEQFF
CDR3 DNA: TGCGCCAGCAATCAAGGACAGGGGACTTTTGAGGAGCAGTTCTTC
V gene: TRBV5-1
clone size: -
J gene: TRBJ2-1
D gene: TRBD1
CDR3 length: 15

CDR3 protein: CASGSTRNVLTF
CDR3 DNA: TGTGCCAGCGGGTCCACGCGCAACGTCCTGACTTTC
V gene: TRBV12-3/TRBV12-4
clone size: -
J gene: TRBJ2-6
D gene: -
CDR3 length: 12

CDR3 protein: CASSLNGIPYGYTF
CDR3 DNA: TGTGCCAGCAGCTTAAACGGTATACCCTATGGCTACACCTTC
V gene: TRBV2
clone size: once
J gene: TRBJ1-2
D gene: -
CDR3 length: 14

CDR3 protein: CASSELTDTQYF
CDR3 DNA: TGTGCCAGCAGTGAACTCACAGATACGCAGTATTTT
V gene: TRBV6-1
clone size: -
J gene: TRBJ2-3
D gene: -
CDR3 length: 12

CDR3 protein: CASSMDRGASYEQYF
CDR3 DNA: TGTGCCAGTAGTATGGACAGGGGGGCCTCCTACGAGCAGTACTTC
V gene: TRBV19
clone size: -
J gene: TRBJ2-7
D gene: TRBD1
CDR3 length: 15

CDR3 protein: CASSLALVDTTYF
CDR3 DNA: TGTGCCAGCAGCTTAGCGCTGGTCGACACTACCTACTTC
V gene: TRBV7-9
clone size: few
J gene: TRBJ2-7
D gene: -
CDR3 length: 13

CDR3 protein: CASEIGTSGTSTDTQYF
CDR3 DNA: TGTGCCAGCGAGATTGGGACTAGCGGGACTAGCACAGATACGCAGTATTTT
V gene: TRBV4-2
clone size: -
J gene: TRBJ2-3
D gene: TRBD2
CDR3 length: 17

CDR3 protein: CAWSVGGRNTQYF
CDR3 DNA: TGTGCCTGGAGTGTGGGCGGGAGAAATACGCAGTATTTT
V gene: TRBV30
clone size: -
J gene: TRBJ2-3
D gene: TRBD2
CDR3 length: 13

CDR3 protein: CASSQTGTAPLDGYTF
CDR3 DNA: TGTGCCAGCAGCCAAACAGGGACCGCCCCACTTGATGGCTACACCTTC
V gene: TRBV3-1/TRBV3-2
clone size: -
J gene: TRBJ1-2
D gene: -
CDR3 length: 16

CDR3 protein: CASSLRGQTSNTEAFF
CDR3 DNA: TGCGCCAGCAGCCTCAGGGGACAGACATCGAACACTGAAGCTTTCTTT
V gene: TRBV5-1
clone size: -
J gene: TRBJ1-1
D gene: TRBD1
CDR3 length: 16

CDR3 protein: CASSPGLAGGPSDTGELFF
CDR3 DNA: TGTGCCAGCAGCCCTGGACTAGCGGGGGGGCCTTCTGACACCGGGGAGCTGTTTTTT
V gene: TRBV7-9
clone size: -
J gene: TRBJ2-2
D gene: TRBD2
CDR3 length: 19

CDR3 protein: CASSSGQNTEAFF
CDR3 DNA: TGTGCCAGCAGCTCCGGACAGAACACTGAAGCTTTCTTT
V gene: TRBV9
clone size: -
J gene: TRBJ1-1
D gene: -
CDR3 length: 13

CDR3 protein: CASSPPGRNEQFF
CDR3 DNA: TGTGCCAGCTCACCACCAGGGAGAAATGAGCAGTTCTTC
V gene: TRBV18
clone size: -
J gene: TRBJ2-1
D gene: -
CDR3 length: 13

CDR3 protein: CASSSGQASYNEQFF
CDR3 DNA: TGTGCCAGCAGTTCCGGACAGGCCTCCTACAATGAGCAGTTCTTC
V gene: TRBV6-6
clone size: -
J gene: TRBJ2-1
D gene: TRBD1
CDR3 length: 15

CDR3 protein: CASRLGALWDYGYTF
CDR3 DNA: TGTGCCAGCCGCTTGGGGGCCCTCTGGGACTATGGCTACACCTTC
V gene: TRBV5-6
clone size: -
J gene: TRBJ1-2
D gene: -
CDR3 length: 15

CDR3 protein: CASSFTSGSTGELFF
CDR3 DNA: TGTGCCAGCAGCTTTACTAGCGGGAGCACCGGGGAGCTGTTTTTT
V gene: TRBV2
clone size: -
J gene: TRBJ2-2
D gene: TRBD2
CDR3 length: 15

CDR3 protein: CASSEAGRGSYEQYF
CDR3 DNA: TGTGCCAGCAGTGAAGCTGGACGGGGTTCCTACGAGCAGTACTTC
V gene: TRBV2
clone size: -
J gene: TRBJ2-7
D gene: -
CDR3 length: 15

CDR3 protein: CASSLPGQKETQYF
CDR3 DNA: TGTGCCAGCAGCCTTCCGGGCCAGAAAGAGACCCAGTACTTC
V gene: TRBV6-5
clone size: -
J gene: TRBJ2-5
D gene: -
CDR3 length: 14

CDR3 protein: CAWSVRQIHTGELFF
CDR3 DNA: TGTGCCTGGAGTGTACGTCAGATCCACACCGGGGAGCTGTTTTTT
V gene: TRBV30
clone size: -
J gene: TRBJ2-2
D gene: -
CDR3 length: 15

CDR3 protein: CASRIQGSGYTF
CDR3 DNA: TGTGCCAGCAGGATACAGGGATCTGGCTACACCTTC
V gene: TRBV28
clone size: -
J gene: TRBJ1-2
D gene: -
CDR3 length: 12

CDR3 protein: CASSLGLLAGAQETQYF
CDR3 DNA: TGTGCCAGCAGCCTCGGTTTGTTGGCGGGAGCACAAGAGACCCAGTACTTC
V gene: TRBV6-2/TRBV6-3
clone size: -
J gene: TRBJ2-5
D gene: TRBD2
CDR3 length: 17

CDR3 protein: CASSLSGGGITDTQYF
CDR3 DNA: TGTGCCAGCAGCCTCAGCGGGGGTGGTATCACAGATACGCAGTATTTT
V gene: TRBV11-3
clone size: -
J gene: TRBJ2-3
D gene: TRBD2
CDR3 length: 16

CDR3 protein: CASSVQLLVNEQFF
CDR3 DNA: TGTGCCAGCAGTGTACAGTTATTGGTCAATGAGCAGTTCTTC
V gene: TRBV2
clone size: -
J gene: TRBJ2-1
D gene: -
CDR3 length: 14

CDR3 protein: CASRVGGRSGYTF
CDR3 DNA: TGTGCCAGCAGAGTCGGGGGGCGATCTGGCTACACCTTC
V gene: TRBV12-3/TRBV12-4
clone size: -
J gene: TRBJ1-2
D gene: -
CDR3 length: 13

CDR3 protein: CASSLGLAGAFEQFF
CDR3 DNA: TGTGCCAGTAGTCTCGGACTAGCGGGAGCCTTTGAGCAGTTCTTC
V gene: TRBV19
clone size: -
J gene: TRBJ2-1
D gene: TRBD2
CDR3 length: 15